The entry below describes one T cell receptor (beta chain). Its binding antigen is unknown. There are no base qualities to consult, and no much larger clone falls within one base. The sample belongs to a study of control samples from healthy donors and cancer patients (dated by TCRdb to 2018 to 2021). The V and J ends are trimmed by 0 bases and 9 bases, leaving 12 bases between them. According to the germline V gene, CDR1 reads MNHEY and CDR2 reads SVGAGI. Including cysteine and phenylalanine, the CDR3 has 14 amino acids. Only the CDR3 DNA stays, 42 bases, in frame from base 1. The method was the immunoSEQ multiplex PCR assay. TCRdb's version of the immuneACCESS table is confined to in-frame rearrangements and falls short of the full clone set. An unresolved V gene accounts for under half of the shortfall where checked; the remainder is of unknown origin. This sample gives 90,000 to 110,000 clones in total; 90% of them show up just once. The ten biggest clones cover 4.4% of the sample.

The chain couples TRBV6-5 to TRBJ1-5, with an unclear D gene assignment. Sequenced material: blood. This TCR was recovered from a human donor in good health. The donor label of this sample is uncertain. The CDR3 is CASSYSRLLLPQHF. The sequenced DNA: TGTGCCAGCAGTTACTCCCGACTTCTCTTGCCCCAGCATTTT.